This T cell receptor (beta chain) originates from a study of shared clonotypes between healthy human individuals. Germline V gives CDR1 SGHAT, CDR2 FQNNGV. This CDR3 contains 13 residues. The germline V and J ends were trimmed by 1 base and 7 bases, with 10 bases remaining between them. PBMC DNA, left unsorted, was sequenced on ten immunoSEQ deep assay plates. Sequenced by immunoSEQ multiplex PCR; TCRdb stores in-frame clones only, minus some. The sample includes fewer than 650,000 clones, around 78% seen only once; the top ten take 13%. This TCR derives from a woman aged 40 to 50 in good health. Some clones in this sample may be carry-over from other donors' samples. Material for sequencing was PBMCs. The J gene is TRBJ2-5, the V gene TRBV11-2, with D possibly matching TRBD2 (6 bases). The CDR3 region has the DNA TGTGCCAGCAGCTTAGCCCCGGAGGGGACCCAGTACTTC. Its translation is CASSLAPEGTQYF.